The 14 T cell receptor beta chains below come from one sample, sequenced in a study of beta chain features in type 1 diabetes. Overall study results and limits: People with Type 1 diabetes carried modestly yet significantly shorter TCRB CDR3s in all four CD4+ subsets.

These receptors lack a known antigen. Every bit of the isolated RNA underwent reverse transcription, so sequencing read expressed TCRB transcripts. Sequenced by immunoSEQ multiplex PCR; TCRdb stores in-frame clones only, minus some. Among around 710,000 clones listed, about an eighth were seen once. The sequenced material came from naive CD4+ T cells from blood. The receptors come from a man younger than 45 with type 1 diabetes.

The chain joins TRBV5-1 to TRBJ2-7; the match to TRBD1 covers 7 bases. This CDR3 has 14 amino acids. Germline CDR1 and CDR2: SGHRS and YFSETQ. V was pared by 4 bases and J by 0 bases, with 4 bases of the junction left unmatched. The CDR3 region is CASSTNRGSYEQYF. The CDR3, as DNA: TGCGCCAGCAGCACAAACAGGGGCTCCTACGAGCAGTACTTC.

This clone was seen a few times. The chain is built from TRBV7-9 and TRBJ2-5; tentatively, D is TRBD2 (5 bases). Between the trimmed V and J ends, which lost 8 bases and 4 bases, there was a span of 11 bases. Per the germline V gene, CDR1 is SEHNR and CDR2 is FQNEAQ (reference sequence). The CDR3 length is 12 residues. The CDR3 protein is CASRLEGETQYF. The CDR3 DNA follows: TGTGCCAGCCGGTTAGAGGGAGAGACCCAGTACTTC. Full variable domain (rest looked up from reference TRBV7-9 and TRBJ2-5): DTGVSQNPRHKITKRGQNVTFRCDPISEHNRLYWYRQTLGQGPEFLTYFQNEAQLEKSRLLSDRFSAERPKGSFSTLEIQRTEQGDSAMYLCASRLEGETQYFGPGTRLLVL.

Only a few counts were recorded for this clone. This chain uses TRBV9 with TRBJ1-4; D is undetermined. Trimming shortened V by 2 bases and J by 8 bases, and 13 bases separated the two germline ends. The CDR3 length is 14 residues. Per the germline V gene, CDR1 is SGDLS and CDR2 is YYNGEE. The CDR3 coding sequence is TGTGCCAGCAGCGTCGGACCGAATCGGGAAAAACTGTTTTTT. Its translation: CASSVGPNREKLFF.

This clone has only one observation. This chain joins TRBV5-4 and TRBJ2-7; D could derive from TRBD1 or TRBD2 (5 bases each). The V end lost 7 bases, the J end lost 0 bases, and 17 bases lay between the germline ends. The length of the CDR3 is 15 residues. Germline V CDR1 and CDR2: SGHNT, YYREEE (reference sequence). CDR3 nucleotide sequence: TGTGCCAGCTCTTACCCCGGTGGGGGCTCCTACGAGCAGTACTTC. Translating gives CASSYPGGGSYEQYF.

V usage is TRBV4-3 and J usage is TRBJ2-1; a possible D gene is TRBD1 (6 bases). Germline CDR1 reads LGHNA; CDR2 reads YSLEER. This CDR3 has 15 amino acids. Between the trimmed V and J ends, which lost 3 bases and 5 bases, there was a span of 14 bases. In DNA, the CDR3 is TGCGCCAGCAGCCATGAGCAGGGGTGGGACAATGAGCAGTTCTTC. Translation gives CASSHEQGWDNEQFF.

On this clone: Other DNA sequences in the sample encode the same CDR3. V is TRBV30 and J is TRBJ2-6; D gene unclear. Between the trimmed V and J ends, which lost 3 bases and 4 bases, there was a span of 4 bases. Germline CDR1 reads GTSNPN; CDR2 reads SVGIG (reference sequence). CDR3 length: 12 residues. DNA for the CDR3: TGTGCCTGGAGGGCCGGGGCCAACGTCCTGACTTTC. Translated: CAWRAGANVLTF.

The chain is built from TRBV18 and TRBJ2-5; tentatively, D is TRBD2 (6 bases). CDR3 length: 15 amino acids. The V end lost 1 base, the J end lost 2 bases, and 11 bases lay between the germline ends. CDR1 KGHSH and CDR2 LQKENI come from the germline V gene. In DNA, the CDR3 is TGTGCCAGCTCACCACGTACTAGCCCTCAAGAGACCCAGTACTTC. This encodes CASSPRTSPQETQYF.

The chain has TRBV6-1 and TRBJ2-6; D unclear. Germline CDR1 reads MNHNS; CDR2 reads SASEGT. This CDR3 contains 14 residues. The V gene lost 6 bases and the J gene lost 4 bases, with 10 bases spanning the gap. The CDR3 loop reads CASRTSLGANVLTF. In DNA form, the CDR3 reads TGTGCCAGCAGGACAAGTCTGGGGGCCAACGTCCTGACTTTC.

The chain employs TRBV5-4 and TRBJ1-2; possible D gene TRBD1, 6 bases. V shed 4 bases and J shed 4 bases, with 23 bases lying between them. Germline CDR1 reads SGHNT; CDR2 reads YYREEE (reference sequence). CDR3 length: 17 amino acids. The CDR3 sequence is CASSASQQGNKAYGYTF. DNA of the CDR3: TGTGCCAGCAGCGCGTCTCAACAGGGTAACAAGGCCTATGGCTACACCTTC.

V and J are TRBV10-3 and TRBJ2-3; 9 positions agree with TRBD1. V was pared by 5 bases and J by 6 bases, with 6 bases of the junction left unmatched. The germline V gene has CDR1 ENHRY and CDR2 SYGVKD. CDR3 length: 14 amino acids. The CDR3 loop is CAISSTGGDDTQYF. The DNA of the CDR3 is TGTGCCATCAGTTCGACAGGGGGTGACGATACGCAGTATTTT.

This clone was detected a few times. The chain links TRBV7-9 to TRBJ2-5; D possibly corresponds to TRBD2 (7 bases). The CDR3 is made up of 15 amino acids. The V end lost 11 bases, the J end lost 1 base, and 20 bases lay between the germline ends. Germline assignment: CDR1 SEHNR and CDR2 FQNEAQ (reference sequence). The CDR3 DNA reads TGTGCCGCTTCTGATACGGGGGGCCGCCAAGAGACCCAGTACTTC. The encoded protein is CAASDTGGRQETQYF.

The chain combines TRBV29-1 with TRBJ2-1, with D possibly being TRBD2 (5 bases). The germline CDR1 and CDR2 sequences are SQVTM and ANQGSEA. This CDR3 spans 14 amino acids. Trimming took 1 base from V and 1 from J, leaving 8 bases between them. The CDR3 reads CSVEGGPSYNEQFF. The DNA for the CDR3 is TGCAGCGTTGAAGGCGGGCCGTCCTACAATGAGCAGTTCTTC.

This clone was detected a few times. A junction end diverges from the germline sequence, so it may reflect a read error. The rearrangement links TRBV20-1 to TRBJ2-3; TRBD2 matches 7 bases. The germline V gene encodes CDR1 DFQATT and CDR2 SNEGSKA (reference sequence). The CDR3 extends over 11 amino acids. DNA of the CDR3: TGCAGTGCTCCGGAGACTAGCCGTTCCCCTTTT. Translated, it gives CSAPETSRSPF.

There are a few counts of this clone. The gene calls are TRBV5-8 and TRBJ2-7, with 7 bases identical to TRBD1. CDR1 and CDR2 from the germline V gene are SGHTS and YDEGEE. V dropped 2 bases and J dropped 3; count of bases not matched to a gene: 8. This CDR3 region has 15 residues. CDR3 sequence (DNA): TGTGCCAGCAGCTTTACAGGGGTGCGACACTACGAGCAGTACTTC. This translates into CASSFTGVRHYEQYF.